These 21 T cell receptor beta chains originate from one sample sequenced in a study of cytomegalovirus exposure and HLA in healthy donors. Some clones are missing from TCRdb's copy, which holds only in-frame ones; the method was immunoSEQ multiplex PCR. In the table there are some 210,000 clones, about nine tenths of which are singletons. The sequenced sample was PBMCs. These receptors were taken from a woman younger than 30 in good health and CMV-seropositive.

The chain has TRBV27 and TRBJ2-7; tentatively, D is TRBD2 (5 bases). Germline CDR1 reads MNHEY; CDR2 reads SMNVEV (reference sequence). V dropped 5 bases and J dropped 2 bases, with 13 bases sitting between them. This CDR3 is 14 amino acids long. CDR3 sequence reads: CASSTRGPPYEQYF. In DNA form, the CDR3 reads TGTGCCAGCAGTACCCGGGGTCCCCCCTACGAGCAGTACTTC.

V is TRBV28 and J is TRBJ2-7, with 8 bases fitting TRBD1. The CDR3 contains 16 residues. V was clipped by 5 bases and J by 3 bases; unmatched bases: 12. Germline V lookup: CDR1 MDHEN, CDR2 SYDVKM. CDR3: CASSIPPGQAVYEQYF. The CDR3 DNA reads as TGTGCCAGCAGTATTCCACCGGGACAGGCAGTCTACGAGCAGTACTTC.

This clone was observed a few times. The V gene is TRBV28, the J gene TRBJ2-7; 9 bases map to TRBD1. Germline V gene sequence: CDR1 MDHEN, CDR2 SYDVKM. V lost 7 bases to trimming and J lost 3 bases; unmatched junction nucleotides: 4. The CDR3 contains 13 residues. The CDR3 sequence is CASIPGQGYEQYF. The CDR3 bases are TGTGCCAGCATTCCGGGACAGGGCTACGAGCAGTACTTC.

CDR3 sequence: CSVLRGFTNTGELFF. CDR3 DNA sequence: TGCAGCGTCCTCCGCGGGTTCACGAACACCGGGGAGCTGTTTTTT. V gene TRBV29-1 combines with J gene TRBJ2-2, with D maybe TRBD2 (5 bases). The germline CDR1 and CDR2 sequences are SQVTM and ANQGSEA. The CDR3 loop spans 15 amino acids. V shed 6 bases and J shed 0 bases, with 14 bases lying between them.

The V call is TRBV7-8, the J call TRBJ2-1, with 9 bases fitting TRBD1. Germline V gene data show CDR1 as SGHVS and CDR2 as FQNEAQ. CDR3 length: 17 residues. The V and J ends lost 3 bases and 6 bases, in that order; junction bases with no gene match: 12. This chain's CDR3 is CASSFFNRDRVVNEQFF. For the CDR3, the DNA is TGTGCCAGCAGCTTCTTCAACCGGGACAGGGTGGTCAATGAGCAGTTCTTC.

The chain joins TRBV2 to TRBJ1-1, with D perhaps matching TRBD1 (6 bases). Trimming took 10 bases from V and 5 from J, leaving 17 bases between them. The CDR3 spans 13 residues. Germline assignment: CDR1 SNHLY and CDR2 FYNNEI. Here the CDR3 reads CATPAGAGTEAFF. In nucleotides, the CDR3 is TGTGCCACCCCGGCGGGGGCAGGTACTGAAGCTTTCTTT. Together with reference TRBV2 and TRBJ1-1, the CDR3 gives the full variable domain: EPEVTQTPSHQVTQMGQEVILRCVPISNHLYFYWYRQILGQKVEFLVSFYNNEISEKSEIFDDQFSVERPDGSNFTLKIRSTKLEDSAMYFCATPAGAGTEAFFGQGTRLTVV.

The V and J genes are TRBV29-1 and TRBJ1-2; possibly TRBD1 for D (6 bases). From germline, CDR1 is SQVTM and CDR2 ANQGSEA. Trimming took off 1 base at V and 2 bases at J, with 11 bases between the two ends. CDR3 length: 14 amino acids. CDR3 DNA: TGCAGCGTTGAAGGCCTGACAGGCAACTATGGCTACACCTTC. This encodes CSVEGLTGNYGYTF.

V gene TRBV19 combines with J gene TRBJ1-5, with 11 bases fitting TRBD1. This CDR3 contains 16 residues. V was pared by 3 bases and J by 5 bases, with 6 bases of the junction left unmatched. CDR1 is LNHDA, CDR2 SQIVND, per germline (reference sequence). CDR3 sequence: CASSIWDRGIDQPQHF. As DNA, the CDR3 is TGTGCCAGTAGTATTTGGGACAGGGGGATTGATCAGCCCCAGCATTTT.

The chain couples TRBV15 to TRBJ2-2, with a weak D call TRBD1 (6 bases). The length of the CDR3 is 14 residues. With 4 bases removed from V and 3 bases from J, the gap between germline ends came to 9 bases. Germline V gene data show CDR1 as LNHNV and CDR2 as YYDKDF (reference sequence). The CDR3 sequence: CATSTYRDTGELFF. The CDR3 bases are TGTGCCACCAGCACCTACAGGGACACCGGGGAGCTGTTTTTT.

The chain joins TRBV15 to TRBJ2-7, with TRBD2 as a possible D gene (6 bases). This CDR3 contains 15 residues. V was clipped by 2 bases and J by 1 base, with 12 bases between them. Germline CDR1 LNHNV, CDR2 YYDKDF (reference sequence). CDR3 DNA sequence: TGTGCCACCAGCAGATCTAGCGTTGCTTCCTACGAGCAGTACTTC. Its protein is CATSRSSVASYEQYF.

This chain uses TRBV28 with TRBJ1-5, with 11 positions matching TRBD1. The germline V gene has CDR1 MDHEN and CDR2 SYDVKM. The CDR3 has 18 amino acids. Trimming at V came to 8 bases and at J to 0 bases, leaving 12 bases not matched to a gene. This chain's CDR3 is CASRTGTGGVYSNQPQHF. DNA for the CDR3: TGTGCCAGCCGTACCGGGACAGGGGGGGTTTATAGCAATCAGCCCCAGCATTTT.

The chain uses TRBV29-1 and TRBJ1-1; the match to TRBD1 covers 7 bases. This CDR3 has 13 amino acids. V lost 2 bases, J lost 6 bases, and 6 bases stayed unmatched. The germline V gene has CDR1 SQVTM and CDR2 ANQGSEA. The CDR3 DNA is TGCAGCGTTGAAAAACAGGGGATCGCTGAAGCTTTCTTT. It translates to CSVEKQGIAEAFF.

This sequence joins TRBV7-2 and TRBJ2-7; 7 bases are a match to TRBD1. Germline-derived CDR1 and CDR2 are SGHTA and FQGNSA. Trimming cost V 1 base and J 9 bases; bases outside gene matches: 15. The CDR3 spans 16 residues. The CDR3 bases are TGTGCCAGCAGCTTAGTCTCCGGGACAGTCAAGTTAGGGCAGTACTTC. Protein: CASSLVSGTVKLGQYF.

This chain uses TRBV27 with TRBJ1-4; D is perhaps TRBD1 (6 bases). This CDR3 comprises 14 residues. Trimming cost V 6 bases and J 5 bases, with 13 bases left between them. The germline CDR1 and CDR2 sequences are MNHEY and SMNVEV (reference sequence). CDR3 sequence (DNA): TGTGCCAGCAGCCCGAGGACAGCGAATGAAAAACTGTTTTTT. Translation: CASSPRTANEKLFF.

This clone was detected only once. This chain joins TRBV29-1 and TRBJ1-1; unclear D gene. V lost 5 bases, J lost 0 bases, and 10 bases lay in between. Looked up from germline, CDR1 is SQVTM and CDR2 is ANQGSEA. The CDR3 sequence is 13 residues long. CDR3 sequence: CSVKGVLNTEAFF. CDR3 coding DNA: TGCAGCGTTAAAGGAGTCTTGAACACTGAAGCTTTCTTT.

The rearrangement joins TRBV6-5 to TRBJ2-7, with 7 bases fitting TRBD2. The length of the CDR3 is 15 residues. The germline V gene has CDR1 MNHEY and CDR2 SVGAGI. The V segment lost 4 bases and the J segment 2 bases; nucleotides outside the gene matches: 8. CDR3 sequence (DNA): TGTGCCAGCAGTTTGCGGGAGCGGGGTACCTACGAGCAGTACTTC. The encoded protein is CASSLRERGTYEQYF.

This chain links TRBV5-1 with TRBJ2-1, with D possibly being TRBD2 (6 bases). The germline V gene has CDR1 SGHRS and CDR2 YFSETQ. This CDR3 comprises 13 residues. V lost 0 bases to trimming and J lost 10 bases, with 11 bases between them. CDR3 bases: TGCGCCAGCAGCTTGGAACTAGCTCGGGAGCAGTTCTTC. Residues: CASSLELAREQFF.

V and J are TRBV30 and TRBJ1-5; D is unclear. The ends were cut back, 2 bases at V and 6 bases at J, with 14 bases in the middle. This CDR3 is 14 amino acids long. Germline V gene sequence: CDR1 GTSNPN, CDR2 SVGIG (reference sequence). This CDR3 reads CAWSRMPHGQPQHF. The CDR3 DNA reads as TGTGCCTGGAGTCGAATGCCCCACGGTCAGCCCCAGCATTTT.

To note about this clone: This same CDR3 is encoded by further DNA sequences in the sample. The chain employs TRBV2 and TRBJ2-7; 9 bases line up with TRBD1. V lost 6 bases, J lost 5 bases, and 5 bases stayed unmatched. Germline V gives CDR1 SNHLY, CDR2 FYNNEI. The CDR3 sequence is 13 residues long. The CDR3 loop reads CASSADRGNEQYF. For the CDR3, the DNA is TGTGCCAGCAGCGCGGACAGGGGCAACGAGCAGTACTTC.

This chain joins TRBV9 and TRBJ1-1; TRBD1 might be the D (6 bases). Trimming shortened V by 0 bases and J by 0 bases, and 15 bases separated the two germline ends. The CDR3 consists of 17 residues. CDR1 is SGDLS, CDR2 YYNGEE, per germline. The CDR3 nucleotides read TGTGCCAGCAGCGTAGGCACCGTGCAGGGGCTGAACACTGAAGCTTTCTTT. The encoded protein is CASSVGTVQGLNTEAFF. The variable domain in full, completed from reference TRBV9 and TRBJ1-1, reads DSGVTQTPKHLITATGQRVTLRCSPRSGDLSVYWYQQSLDQGLQFLIQYYNGEERAKGNILERFSAQQFPDLHSELNLSSLELGDSALYFCASSVGTVQGLNTEAFFGQGTRLTVV.

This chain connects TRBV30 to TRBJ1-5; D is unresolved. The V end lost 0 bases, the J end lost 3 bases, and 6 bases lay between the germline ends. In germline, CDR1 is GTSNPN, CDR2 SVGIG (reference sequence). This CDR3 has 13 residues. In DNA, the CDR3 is TGTGCCTGGAGTGTTCAGAACAATCAGCCCCAGCATTTT. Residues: CAWSVQNNQPQHF. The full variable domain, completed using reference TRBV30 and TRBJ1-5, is SQTIHQWPATLVQPVGSPLSLECTVEGTSNPNLYWYRQAAGRGLQLLFYSVGIGQISSEVPQNLSASRPQDRQFILSSKKLLLSDSGFYLCAWSVQNNQPQHFGDGTRLSIL.